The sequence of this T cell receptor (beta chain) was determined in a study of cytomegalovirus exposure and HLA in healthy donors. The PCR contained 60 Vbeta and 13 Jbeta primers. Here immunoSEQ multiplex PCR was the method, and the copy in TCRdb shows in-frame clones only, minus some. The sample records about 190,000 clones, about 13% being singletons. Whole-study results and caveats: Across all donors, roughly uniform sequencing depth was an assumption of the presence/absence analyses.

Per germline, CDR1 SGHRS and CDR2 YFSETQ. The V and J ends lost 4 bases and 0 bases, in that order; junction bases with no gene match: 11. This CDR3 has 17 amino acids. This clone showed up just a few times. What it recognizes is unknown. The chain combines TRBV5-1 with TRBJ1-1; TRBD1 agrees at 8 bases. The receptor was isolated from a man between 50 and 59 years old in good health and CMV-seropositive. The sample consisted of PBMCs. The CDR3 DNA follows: TGCGCCAGCAGCACCCCAGACAGGGGACGGATGAACACTGAAGCTTTCTTT. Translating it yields CASSTPDRGRMNTEAFF.